This T cell receptor beta chain was found in a study of blood T cell repertoires in COVID-19. The wider study: Sources were T cells, B-cell-depleted T cells, or PBMCs; the material itself was cDNA or gDNA.

Data came from immunoSEQ multiplex PCR; TCRdb stores just in-frame clones and leaves some out. The sample lists some 250,000 clones; around 84% were seen once. Per germline, CDR1 ENHRY and CDR2 SYGVKD. V gave up 3 bases and J gave up 4 bases; unmatched junction bases: 6. The length of the CDR3 is 15 residues. The chain recombines TRBV10-3 with TRBJ1-2, with 9 bases matching TRBD1. The sequence derives from a man aged 60 to 75 with acute or convalescent COVID-19. Sequenced sample: peripheral blood. The CDR3 loop reads CAISDSLTGGYGYTF. CDR3 DNA sequence: TGTGCCATCAGTGACTCCCTGACAGGGGGCTATGGCTACACCTTC.